This entry lists 18 T cell receptor beta chains sequenced from one sample in a study of cytomegalovirus exposure and HLA in healthy donors. It was with 60 Vbeta and 13 Jbeta primers that the PCR ran. Sequencing was performed with immunoSEQ multiplex PCR; in TCRdb, only in-frame clones are kept and a portion is missing. This sample has approximately 81,000 clones, with 77% found just once. Sequenced: PBMCs. Receptors were obtained from a man between 50 and 59 years old in good health and CMV-seropositive.

The chain links TRBV19 to TRBJ1-4; TRBD1 agrees at 10 bases. The germline V gene encodes CDR1 LNHDA and CDR2 SQIVND (reference sequence). The CDR3 is 15 residues long. V shed 4 bases and J 8 bases; nucleotides not matched to a gene: 7. As DNA, the CDR3 is TGTGCCAGTAGTAGGACAGGGGGAGTAGGAGAAAAACTGTTTTTT. Its protein is CASSRTGGVGEKLFF.

This rearrangement joins TRBV11-2 to TRBJ2-1; D uncertain. Trimming took off 5 bases at V and 1 base at J, with 18 bases between the two ends. Per germline, CDR1 SGHAT and CDR2 FQNNGV. The CDR3 sequence is 17 residues long. The CDR3 reads CASSPLYQAGSYNEQFF. The CDR3 DNA sequence: TGTGCCAGCAGCCCACTTTATCAGGCCGGTTCCTACAATGAGCAGTTCTTC.

V is TRBV7-7 and J is TRBJ2-2; D perhaps matches TRBD1 (5 bases). Germline V gives CDR1 SSHAT, CDR2 FNYEAQ (reference sequence). The V end was cut by 6 bases, the J end by 1 base, with 15 bases between. The CDR3 extends over 16 amino acids. Written as DNA, the CDR3 is TGTGCCAGCAGTCCAGGGCGGCTTGTGAACACCGGGGAGCTGTTTTTT. Its translation: CASSPGRLVNTGELFF.

The chain combines TRBV5-1 with TRBJ2-7, with 8 bases aligning to TRBD1. Germline lookup yields CDR1 SGHRS and CDR2 YFSETQ. This CDR3 is 16 amino acids long. V dropped 4 bases and J dropped 4; count of bases not matched to a gene: 13. CDR3 in DNA: TGCGCCAGCAGCGCGCGGACAGGGCCCACCGGGTACGAGCAGTACTTC. Protein: CASSARTGPTGYEQYF.

This chain joins TRBV6-6 and TRBJ2-7; D may be TRBD2 (6 bases). Germline V gene data show CDR1 as MNHNY and CDR2 as SVGAGI (reference sequence). Trimming removed 4 bases at V and 2 bases at J, with 15 bases between. The CDR3 is 15 amino acids. In DNA, the CDR3 is TGTGCCAGCAGTTCCCCTGGCGGGAAAACCTACGAGCAGTACTTC. Residues: CASSSPGGKTYEQYF.

In its sample, this clone was seen once. The chain's CDR3 is CASSPYLADANNEQFF. Here the CDR3 DNA reads TGTGCCAGCTCACCATACCTAGCGGATGCAAACAATGAGCAGTTCTTC. V and J are TRBV18 and TRBJ2-1; TRBD2 aligns across 7 bases. Germline values: CDR1 KGHSH, CDR2 LQKENI. The CDR3 contains 16 residues. V shed 2 bases and J 5 bases; nucleotides not matched to a gene: 9. The variable domain in full, completed from reference TRBV18 and TRBJ2-1, reads NAGVMQNPRHLVRRRGQEARLRCSPMKGHSHVYWYRQLPEEGLKFMVYLQKENIIDESGMPKERFSAEFPKEGPSILRIQQVVRGDSAAYFCASSPYLADANNEQFFGPGTRLTVL.

V is TRBV19 and J is TRBJ2-2; no clear D. Trimming took 7 bases from V and 0 from J, leaving 3 bases between them. This CDR3 has 12 amino acids. CDR1 LNHDA and CDR2 SQIVND come from the germline V gene (reference sequence). The CDR3 sequence is CASTSNTGELFF. Written as DNA, the CDR3 is TGTGCCAGTACATCGAACACCGGGGAGCTGTTTTTT.

The genes are TRBV5-6 and TRBJ2-4; 12 bases align to TRBD2. The CDR3 has 15 amino acids. The germline gives CDR1 SGHDT, CDR2 YYEEEE. The V gene end was trimmed by 4 bases and the J gene end by 9 bases; junction bases not matched to a gene: 8. CDR3 loop: CASSEGLAGIVIQYF. The CDR3 region has the DNA TGTGCCAGCAGCGAAGGACTAGCGGGAATAGTCATTCAGTACTTC.

V and J are TRBV18 and TRBJ1-4; D perhaps matches TRBD1 (6 bases). From germline, CDR1 is KGHSH and CDR2 LQKENI. This CDR3 is built from 16 residues. Deletions cut 5 bases from V and 7 bases from J, with 20 bases between. The CDR3 nucleotides are TGTGCCAGCTCAACGGCGTCGACAGGATTGATTGAAAAACTGTTTTTT. Residues: CASSTASTGLIEKLFF. Combining the CDR3 with reference TRBV18 and TRBJ1-4 gives the whole variable domain NAGVMQNPRHLVRRRGQEARLRCSPMKGHSHVYWYRQLPEEGLKFMVYLQKENIIDESGMPKERFSAEFPKEGPSILRIQQVVRGDSAAYFCASSTASTGLIEKLFFGSGTQLSVL.

This clone was detected only a few times. The junction departs from germline at one end; a sequencing error may be responsible. The V call is TRBV7-9, the J call TRBJ2-5; perhaps TRBD1 as D (6 bases). The CDR3 is made up of 15 amino acids. In germline, CDR1 is SEHNR, CDR2 FQNEAQ (reference sequence). As DNA, the CDR3 is TGTTCCAGCAGCTTATGGACAGACCACCAAGAGACCCAGTACTTC. It specifies CSSSLWTDHQETQYF. The variable domain in full, completed from reference TRBV7-9 and TRBJ2-5, reads DTGVSQNPRHKITKRGQNVTFRCDPISEHNRLYWYRQTLGQGPEFLTYFQNEAQLEKSRLLSDRFSAERPKGSFSTLEIQRTEQGDSAMYLCSSSLWTDHQETQYFGPGTRLLVL.

The J gene is TRBJ1-2, the V gene TRBV5-4; 9 nucleotides match TRBD1. Germline values: CDR1 SGHNT, CDR2 YYREEE (reference sequence). The CDR3 length is 17 residues. After removal of 0 bases from V and 2 bases from J, the junction contained 8 bases not matched to a gene. The CDR3 sequence: CASSLVGQGTLNYGYTF. The CDR3 region has the DNA TGTGCCAGCAGCTTGGTGGGACAGGGTACGCTAAACTATGGCTACACCTTC.

This clone was seen just once. This chain uses TRBV27 with TRBJ2-2; 9 nucleotides align to TRBD2. From germline, CDR1 is MNHEY and CDR2 SMNVEV (reference sequence). V trimming: 8 bases; J trimming: 5 bases; junction bases outside the gene matches: 9. This CDR3 is built from 15 residues. This CDR3 is CASVASGASTGELFF. DNA for the CDR3: TGTGCCAGCGTAGCTAGCGGGGCTAGTACCGGGGAGCTGTTTTTT.

The V call is TRBV7-9, the J call TRBJ2-1; tentative D call: TRBD2 (6 bases). Trimming took 1 base from V and 8 from J, leaving 12 bases between them. The germline V gene has CDR1 SEHNR and CDR2 FQNEAQ (reference sequence). The CDR3 extends over 14 amino acids. This CDR3 reads CASSLVRVADEQFF. Here the CDR3 DNA reads TGTGCCAGCAGCTTAGTTCGCGTAGCGGATGAGCAGTTCTTC.

The rearrangement links TRBV7-6 to TRBJ1-4, with 8 bases identical to TRBD1. The CDR3 length is 16 residues. Germline lookup yields CDR1 SGHVS and CDR2 FNYEAQ. Trimming took 2 bases from V and 10 from J; bases not matched to a gene: 12. The CDR3 protein is CASSLNNGGQGGKLFF. The CDR3 DNA reads TGTGCCAGCAGCTTAAATAACGGCGGACAGGGAGGAAAACTGTTTTTT.

The chain recombines TRBV30 with TRBJ1-1, with 7 positions matching TRBD1. The CDR3 consists of 13 residues. The V segment lost 1 base and the J segment 5 bases; nucleotides outside the gene matches: 4. Looked up from germline, CDR1 is GTSNPN and CDR2 is SVGIG (reference sequence). This chain's CDR3 is CAWSGGQKTEAFF. In nucleotides, the CDR3 is TGTGCCTGGAGTGGGGGACAGAAGACTGAAGCTTTCTTT.

In its sample, this clone was seen once. The chain couples TRBV6-4 to TRBJ1-1; a weak D match, TRBD1 (5 bases). Trimming cost V 0 bases and J 1 base, with 9 bases left between them. The CDR3 is 15 residues long. Germline V CDR1 and CDR2: MRHNA, SNTAGT. CDR3 residues: CASSDSAGRNTEAFF. The CDR3 region has the DNA TGTGCCAGCAGTGACTCTGCAGGGCGGAACACTGAAGCTTTCTTT.

The chain recombines TRBV23-1 with TRBJ1-5; 11 positions agree with TRBD1. TRBV23-1 is marked as an open reading frame, function uncertain. The CDR3 has 14 residues. Trimming at V came to 3 bases and at J to 5 bases, leaving 0 bases not matched to a gene. CDR3 coding DNA: TGCGCCAGCAGTCAGGGACAGGGGGATCAGCCCCAGCATTTT. It specifies CASSQGQGDQPQHF.

The chain is built from TRBV29-1 and TRBJ2-2, with 9 bases aligning to TRBD1. The length of the CDR3 is 13 residues. The germline gives CDR1 SQVTM, CDR2 ANQGSEA. With 6 bases clipped from V and 6 bases from J, the junction kept 5 bases outside the gene matches. The CDR3 DNA reads TGCAGCGTAGACAGGGGGAGGTCCGGGGAGCTGTTTTTT. This encodes CSVDRGRSGELFF.